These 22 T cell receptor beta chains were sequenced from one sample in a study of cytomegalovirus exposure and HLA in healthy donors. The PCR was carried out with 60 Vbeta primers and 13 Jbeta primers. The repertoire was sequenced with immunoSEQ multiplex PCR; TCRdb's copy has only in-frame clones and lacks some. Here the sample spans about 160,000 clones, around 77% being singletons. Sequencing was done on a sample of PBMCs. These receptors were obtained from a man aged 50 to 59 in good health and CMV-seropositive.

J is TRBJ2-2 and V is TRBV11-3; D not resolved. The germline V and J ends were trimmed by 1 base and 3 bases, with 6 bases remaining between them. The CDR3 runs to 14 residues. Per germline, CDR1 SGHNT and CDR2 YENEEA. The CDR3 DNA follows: TGTGCCAGCAGCTTAGCCGGTGACACCGGGGAGCTGTTTTTT. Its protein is CASSLAGDTGELFF.

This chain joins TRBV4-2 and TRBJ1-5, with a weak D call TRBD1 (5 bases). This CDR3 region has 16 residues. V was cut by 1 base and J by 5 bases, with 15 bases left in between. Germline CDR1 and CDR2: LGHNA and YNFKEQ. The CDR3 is CASSQGSGGTDQPQHF. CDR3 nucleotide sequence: TGTGCCAGCAGCCAAGGAAGCGGGGGAACCGATCAGCCCCAGCATTTT.

The CDR3 region has the DNA TGTGCCAGTGCTAGCTTCCCCCTATATACGCAGTATTTT. It specifies CASASFPLYTQYF. The V and J genes are TRBV19 and TRBJ2-3, with a tentative D call TRBD2 (5 bases). Trimming shortened V by 8 bases and J by 7 bases, and 16 bases separated the two germline ends. The germline gives CDR1 LNHDA, CDR2 SQIVND (reference sequence). The CDR3 is made up of 13 amino acids.

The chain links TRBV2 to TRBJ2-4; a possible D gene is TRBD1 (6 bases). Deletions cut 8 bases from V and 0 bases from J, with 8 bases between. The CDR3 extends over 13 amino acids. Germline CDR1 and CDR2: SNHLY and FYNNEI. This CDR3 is CASEGGAKNIQYF. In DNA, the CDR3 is TGTGCCAGCGAAGGGGGAGCCAAAAACATTCAGTACTTC.

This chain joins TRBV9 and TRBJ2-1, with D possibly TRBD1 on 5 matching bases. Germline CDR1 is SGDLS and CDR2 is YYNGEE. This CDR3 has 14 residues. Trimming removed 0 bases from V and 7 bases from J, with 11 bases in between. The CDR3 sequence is CASSVDGRANEQFF. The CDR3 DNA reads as TGTGCCAGCAGCGTAGATGGCAGGGCAAATGAGCAGTTCTTC.

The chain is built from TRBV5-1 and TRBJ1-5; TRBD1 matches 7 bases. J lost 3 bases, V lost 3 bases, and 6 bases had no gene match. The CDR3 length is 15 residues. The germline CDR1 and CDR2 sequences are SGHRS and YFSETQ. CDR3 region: CASSSGGTDNQPQHF. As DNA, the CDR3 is TGCGCCAGCAGCTCAGGTGGGACAGACAATCAGCCCCAGCATTTT.

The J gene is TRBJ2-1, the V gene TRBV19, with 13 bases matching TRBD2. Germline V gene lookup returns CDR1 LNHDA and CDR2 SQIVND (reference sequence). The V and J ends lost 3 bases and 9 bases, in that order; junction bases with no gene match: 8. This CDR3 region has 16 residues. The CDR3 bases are TGTGCCAGTAGTATCCTCACTAGCGGGGGGGCCGGTGAGCAGTTCTTC. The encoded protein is CASSILTSGGAGEQFF.

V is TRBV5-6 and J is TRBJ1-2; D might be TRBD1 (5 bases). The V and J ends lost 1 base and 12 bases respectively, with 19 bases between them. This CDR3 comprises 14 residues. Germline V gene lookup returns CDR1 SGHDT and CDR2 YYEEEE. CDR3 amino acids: CASSLSSGHHRDTF. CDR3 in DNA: TGTGCCAGCAGCTTGTCATCCGGACACCATCGAGACACCTTC.

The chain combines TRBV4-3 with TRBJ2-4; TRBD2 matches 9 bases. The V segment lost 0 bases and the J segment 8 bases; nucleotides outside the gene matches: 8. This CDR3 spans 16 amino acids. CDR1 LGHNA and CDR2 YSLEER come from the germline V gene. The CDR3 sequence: CASSQDPAGGSDIQYF. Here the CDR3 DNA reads TGCGCCAGCAGCCAAGACCCAGCGGGGGGTTCAGACATTCAGTACTTC.

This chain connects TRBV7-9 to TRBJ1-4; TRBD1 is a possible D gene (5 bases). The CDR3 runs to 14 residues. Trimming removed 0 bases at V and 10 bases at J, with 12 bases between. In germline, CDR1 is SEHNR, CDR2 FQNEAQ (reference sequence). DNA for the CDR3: TGTGCCAGCAGCTTAGCTTGGGGGGATCCAAAACTGTTTTTT. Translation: CASSLAWGDPKLFF.

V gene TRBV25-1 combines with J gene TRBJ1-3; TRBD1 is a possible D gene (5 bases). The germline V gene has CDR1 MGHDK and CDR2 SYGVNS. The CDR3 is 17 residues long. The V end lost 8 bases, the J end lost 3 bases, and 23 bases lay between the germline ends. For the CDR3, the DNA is TGTGCCAGCTCACCATCAAAGGGGCAGTGGGATGGAAACACCATATATTTT. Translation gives CASSPSKGQWDGNTIYF.

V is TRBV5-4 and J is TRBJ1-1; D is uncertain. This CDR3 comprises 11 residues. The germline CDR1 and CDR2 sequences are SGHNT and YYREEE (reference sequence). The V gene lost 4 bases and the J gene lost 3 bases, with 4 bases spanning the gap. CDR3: CASSRDTEAFF. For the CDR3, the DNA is TGTGCCAGCAGCCGGGACACTGAAGCTTTCTTT.

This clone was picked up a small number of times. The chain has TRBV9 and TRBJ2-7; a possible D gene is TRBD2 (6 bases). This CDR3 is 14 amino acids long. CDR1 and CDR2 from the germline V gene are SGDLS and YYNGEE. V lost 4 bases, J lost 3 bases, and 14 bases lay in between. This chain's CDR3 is CASSSRDLSYEQYF. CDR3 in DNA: TGTGCCAGCAGCTCCCGGGACTTAAGCTACGAGCAGTACTTC. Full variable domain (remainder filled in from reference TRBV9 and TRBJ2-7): DSGVTQTPKHLITATGQRVTLRCSPRSGDLSVYWYQQSLDQGLQFLIQYYNGEERAKGNILERFSAQQFPDLHSELNLSSLELGDSALYFCASSSRDLSYEQYFGPGTRLTVT.

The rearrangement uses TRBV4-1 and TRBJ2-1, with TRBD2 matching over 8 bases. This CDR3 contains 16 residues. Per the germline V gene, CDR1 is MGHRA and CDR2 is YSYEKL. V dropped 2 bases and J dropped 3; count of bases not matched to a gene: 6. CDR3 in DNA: TGCGCCAGCAGCCAACGTTCGAGCGGGGGCTACAATGAGCAGTTCTTC. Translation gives CASSQRSSGGYNEQFF.

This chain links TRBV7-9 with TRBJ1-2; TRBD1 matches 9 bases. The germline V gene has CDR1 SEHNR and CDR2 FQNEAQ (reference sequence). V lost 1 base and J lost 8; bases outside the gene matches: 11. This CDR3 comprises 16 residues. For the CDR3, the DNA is TGTGCCAGCAGCTTAGGAGGGACCCGGGACAGGGAGGGCTACACCTTC. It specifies CASSLGGTRDREGYTF. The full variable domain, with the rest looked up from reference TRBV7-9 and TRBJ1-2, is DTGVSQNPRHKITKRGQNVTFRCDPISEHNRLYWYRQTLGQGPEFLTYFQNEAQLEKSRLLSDRFSAERPKGSFSTLEIQRTEQGDSAMYLCASSLGGTRDREGYTFGSGTRLTVV.

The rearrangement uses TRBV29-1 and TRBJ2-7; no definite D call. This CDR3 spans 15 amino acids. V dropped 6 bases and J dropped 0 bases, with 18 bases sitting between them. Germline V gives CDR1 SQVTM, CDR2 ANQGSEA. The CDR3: CSVALDSVSSYEQYF. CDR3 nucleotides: TGCAGCGTGGCATTAGACTCCGTGAGCTCCTACGAGCAGTACTTC.

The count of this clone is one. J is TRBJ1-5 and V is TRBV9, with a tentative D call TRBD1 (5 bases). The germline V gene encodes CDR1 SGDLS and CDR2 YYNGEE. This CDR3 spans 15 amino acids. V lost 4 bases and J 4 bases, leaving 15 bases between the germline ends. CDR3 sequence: CASSPGGMGNQPQHF. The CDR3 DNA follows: TGTGCCAGCAGCCCGGGGGGGATGGGGAATCAGCCCCAGCATTTT.

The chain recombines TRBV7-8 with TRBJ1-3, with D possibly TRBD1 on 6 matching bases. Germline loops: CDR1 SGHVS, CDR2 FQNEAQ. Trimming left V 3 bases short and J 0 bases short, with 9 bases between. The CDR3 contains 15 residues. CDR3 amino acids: CASSLGTPSGNTIYF. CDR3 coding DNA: TGTGCCAGCAGCTTGGGGACACCCTCTGGAAACACCATATATTTT.

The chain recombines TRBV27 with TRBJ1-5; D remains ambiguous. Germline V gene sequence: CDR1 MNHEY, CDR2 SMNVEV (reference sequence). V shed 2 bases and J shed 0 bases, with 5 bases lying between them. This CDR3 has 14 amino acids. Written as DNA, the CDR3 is TGTGCCAGCAGTTTACGGGATAGCAATCAGCCCCAGCATTTT. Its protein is CASSLRDSNQPQHF.

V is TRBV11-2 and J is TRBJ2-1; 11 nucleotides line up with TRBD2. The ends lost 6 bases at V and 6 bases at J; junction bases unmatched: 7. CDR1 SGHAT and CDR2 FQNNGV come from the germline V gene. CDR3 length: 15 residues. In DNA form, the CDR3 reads TGTGCCAGCAGGCCTCCGGGACTAGCGGTCAATGAGCAGTTCTTC. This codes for CASRPPGLAVNEQFF.

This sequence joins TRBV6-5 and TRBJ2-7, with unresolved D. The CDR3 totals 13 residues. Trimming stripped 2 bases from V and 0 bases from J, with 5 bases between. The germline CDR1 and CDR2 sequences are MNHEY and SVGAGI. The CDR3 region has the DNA TGTGCCAGCAGTTACGACAACTCCTACGAGCAGTACTTC. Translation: CASSYDNSYEQYF.

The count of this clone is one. This CDR3 is CASSPREGGLQETQYF. The CDR3 DNA is TGTGCCAGCAGCCCCAGAGAGGGGGGGCTCCAAGAGACCCAGTACTTC. V is TRBV11-2 and J is TRBJ2-5, with a weak D call TRBD2 (7 bases). The CDR3 spans 16 residues. V dropped 5 bases and J dropped 1 base, with 17 bases sitting between them. The V gene's germline CDR1 is SGHAT and CDR2 FQNNGV.